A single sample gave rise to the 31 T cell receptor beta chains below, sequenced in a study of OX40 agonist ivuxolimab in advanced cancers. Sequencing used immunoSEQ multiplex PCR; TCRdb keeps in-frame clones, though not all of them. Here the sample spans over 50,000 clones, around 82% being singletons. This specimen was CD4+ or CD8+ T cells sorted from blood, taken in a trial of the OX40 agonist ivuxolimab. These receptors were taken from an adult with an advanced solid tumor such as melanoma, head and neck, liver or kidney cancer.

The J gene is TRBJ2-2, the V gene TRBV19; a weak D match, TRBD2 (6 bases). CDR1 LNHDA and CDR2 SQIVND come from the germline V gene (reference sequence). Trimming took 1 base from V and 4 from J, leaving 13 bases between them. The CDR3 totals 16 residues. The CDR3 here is CASSIVEQGGTGELFF. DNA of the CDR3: TGTGCCAGTAGTATAGTAGAGCAGGGAGGCACCGGGGAGCTGTTTTTT.

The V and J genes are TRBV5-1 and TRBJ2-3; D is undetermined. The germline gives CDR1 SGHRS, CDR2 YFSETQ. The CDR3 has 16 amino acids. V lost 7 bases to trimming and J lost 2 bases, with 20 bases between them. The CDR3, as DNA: TGCGCCAGCCGCCGTTCTTTTGTACAGTTCACAGATACGCAGTATTTT. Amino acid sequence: CASRRSFVQFTDTQYF.

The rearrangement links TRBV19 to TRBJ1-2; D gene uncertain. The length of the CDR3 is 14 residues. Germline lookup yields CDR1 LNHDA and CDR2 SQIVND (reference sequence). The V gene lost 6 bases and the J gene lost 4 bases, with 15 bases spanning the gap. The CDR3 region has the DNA TGTGCCAGTAGAGCAGGAGATGCAAGCTATGGCTACACCTTC. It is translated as CASRAGDASYGYTF.

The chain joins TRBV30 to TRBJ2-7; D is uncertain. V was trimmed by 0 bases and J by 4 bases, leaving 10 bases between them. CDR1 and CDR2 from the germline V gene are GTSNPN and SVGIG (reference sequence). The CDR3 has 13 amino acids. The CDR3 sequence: CAWSVGIKYEQYF. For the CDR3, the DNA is TGTGCCTGGAGTGTAGGTATTAAGTACGAGCAGTACTTC.

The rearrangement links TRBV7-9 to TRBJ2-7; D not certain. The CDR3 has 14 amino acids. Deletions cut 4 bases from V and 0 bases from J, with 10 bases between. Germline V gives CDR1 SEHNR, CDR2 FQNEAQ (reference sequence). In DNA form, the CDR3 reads TGTGCCAGCAGCTCAGGTCCCAGCTCCTACGAGCAGTACTTC. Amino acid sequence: CASSSGPSSYEQYF.

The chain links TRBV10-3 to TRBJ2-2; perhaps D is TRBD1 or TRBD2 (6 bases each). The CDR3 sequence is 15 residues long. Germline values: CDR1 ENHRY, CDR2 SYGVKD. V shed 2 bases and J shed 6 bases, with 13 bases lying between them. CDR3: CAISEGNGGAGELFF. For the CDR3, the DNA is TGTGCCATCAGTGAGGGGAACGGGGGCGCCGGGGAGCTGTTTTTT.

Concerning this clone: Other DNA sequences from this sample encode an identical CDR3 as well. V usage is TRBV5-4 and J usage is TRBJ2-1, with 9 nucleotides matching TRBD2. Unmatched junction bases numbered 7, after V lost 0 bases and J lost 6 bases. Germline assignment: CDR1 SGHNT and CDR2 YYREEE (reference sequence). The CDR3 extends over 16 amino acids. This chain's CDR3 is CASSLASLAGTNEQFF. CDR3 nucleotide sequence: TGTGCCAGCAGCTTGGCCTCACTAGCGGGCACCAATGAGCAGTTCTTC. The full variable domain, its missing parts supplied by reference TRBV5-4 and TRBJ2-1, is ETGVTQSPTHLIKTRGQQVTLRCSSQSGHNTVSWYQQALGQGPQFIFQYYREEENGRGNFPPRFSGLQFPNYSSELNVNALELDDSALYLCASSLASLAGTNEQFFGPGTRLTVL.

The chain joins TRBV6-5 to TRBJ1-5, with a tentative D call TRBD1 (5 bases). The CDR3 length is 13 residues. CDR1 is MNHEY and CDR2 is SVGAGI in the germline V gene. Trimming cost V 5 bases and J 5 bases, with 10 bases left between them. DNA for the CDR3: TGTGCCAGCAGTCCCAGGGAGGATCAGCCCCAGCATTTT. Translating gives CASSPREDQPQHF.

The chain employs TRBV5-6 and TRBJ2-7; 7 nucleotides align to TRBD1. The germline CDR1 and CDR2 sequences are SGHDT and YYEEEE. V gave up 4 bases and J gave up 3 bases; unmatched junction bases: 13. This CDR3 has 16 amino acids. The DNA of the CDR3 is TGTGCCAGCAGCCCTACGAAGGGGACAGCCCACTACGAGCAGTACTTC. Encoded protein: CASSPTKGTAHYEQYF.

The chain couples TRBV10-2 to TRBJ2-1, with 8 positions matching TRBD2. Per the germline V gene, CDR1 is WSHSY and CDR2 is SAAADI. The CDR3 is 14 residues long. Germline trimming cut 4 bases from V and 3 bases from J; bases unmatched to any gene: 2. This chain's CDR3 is CASSGGLDYNEQFF. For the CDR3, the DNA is TGCGCCAGCAGTGGGGGACTAGACTACAATGAGCAGTTCTTC.

The CDR3 sequence is CASSIGGPGELFF. CDR3 coding DNA: TGTGCCAGTAGTATAGGGGGGCCCGGGGAGCTGTTTTTT. This chain links TRBV19 with TRBJ2-2, with D possibly being TRBD1 (6 bases). Looked up from germline, CDR1 is LNHDA and CDR2 is SQIVND (reference sequence). Between the trimmed V and J ends, which lost 1 base and 6 bases, there was a span of 6 bases. The CDR3 extends over 13 amino acids. Full variable domain (remainder filled in from reference TRBV19 and TRBJ2-2): DGGITQSPKYLFRKEGQNVTLSCEQNLNHDAMYWYRQDPGQGLRLIYYSQIVNDFQKGDIAEGYSVSREKKESFPLTVTSAQKNPTAFYLCASSIGGPGELFFGEGSRLTVL.

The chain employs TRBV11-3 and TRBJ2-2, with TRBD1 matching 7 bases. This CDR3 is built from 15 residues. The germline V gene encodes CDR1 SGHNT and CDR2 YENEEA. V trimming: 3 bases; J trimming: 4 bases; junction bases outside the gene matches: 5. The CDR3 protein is CASSFRTGPTGELFF. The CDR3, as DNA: TGTGCCAGCAGCTTCCGGACAGGACCCACCGGGGAGCTGTTTTTT. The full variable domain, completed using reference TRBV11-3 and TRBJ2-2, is EAGVVQSPRYKIIEKKQPVAFWCNPISGHNTLYWYLQNLGQGPELLIRYENEEAVDDSQLPKDRFSAERLKGVDSTLKIQPAELGDSAVYLCASSFRTGPTGELFFGEGSRLTVL.

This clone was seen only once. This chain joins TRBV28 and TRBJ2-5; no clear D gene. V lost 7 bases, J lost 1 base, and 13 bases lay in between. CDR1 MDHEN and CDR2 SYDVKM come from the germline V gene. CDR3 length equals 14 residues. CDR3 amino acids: CASNRPPVQETQYF. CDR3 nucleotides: TGTGCCAGCAATAGGCCTCCGGTCCAAGAGACCCAGTACTTC.

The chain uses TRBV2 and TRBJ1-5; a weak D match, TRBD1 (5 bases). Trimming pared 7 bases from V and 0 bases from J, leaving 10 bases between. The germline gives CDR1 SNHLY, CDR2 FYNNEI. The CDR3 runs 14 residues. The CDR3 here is CASNLQVSNQPQHF. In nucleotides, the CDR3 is TGTGCCAGCAACCTACAGGTTAGCAATCAGCCCCAGCATTTT.

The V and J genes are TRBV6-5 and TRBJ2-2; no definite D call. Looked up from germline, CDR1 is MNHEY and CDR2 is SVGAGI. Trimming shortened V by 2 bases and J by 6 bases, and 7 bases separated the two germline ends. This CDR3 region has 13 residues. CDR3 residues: CASSYVIPGELFF. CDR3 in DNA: TGTGCCAGCAGTTACGTGATTCCCGGGGAGCTGTTTTTT.

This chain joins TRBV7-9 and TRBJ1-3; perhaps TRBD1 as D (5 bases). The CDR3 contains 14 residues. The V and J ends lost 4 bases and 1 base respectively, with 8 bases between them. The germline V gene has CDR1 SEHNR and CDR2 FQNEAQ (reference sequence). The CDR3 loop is CASSSPGSGNTIYF. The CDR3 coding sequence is TGTGCCAGCAGCTCGCCAGGGTCTGGAAACACCATATATTTT.

This CDR3 is CASSDETPGQMYGYTF. The CDR3 DNA follows: TGTGCCAGCAGTGACGAGACTCCGGGACAGATGTATGGCTACACCTTC. The rearrangement links TRBV6-1 to TRBJ1-2; TRBD1 aligns across 7 bases. V dropped 3 bases and J dropped 5; count of bases not matched to a gene: 12. Per the germline V gene, CDR1 is MNHNS and CDR2 is SASEGT. This CDR3 region has 16 residues.

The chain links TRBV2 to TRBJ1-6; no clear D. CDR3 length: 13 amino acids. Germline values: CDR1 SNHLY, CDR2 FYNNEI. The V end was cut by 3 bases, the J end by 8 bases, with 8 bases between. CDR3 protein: CASSEGIYSPLHF. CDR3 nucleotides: TGTGCCAGCAGTGAGGGGATTTATTCACCCCTCCACTTT.

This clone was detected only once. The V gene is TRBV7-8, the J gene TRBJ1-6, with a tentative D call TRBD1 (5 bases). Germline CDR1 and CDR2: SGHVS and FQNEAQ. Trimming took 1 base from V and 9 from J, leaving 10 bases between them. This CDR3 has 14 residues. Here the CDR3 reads CASSLVGDGSPLHF. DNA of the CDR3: TGTGCCAGCAGCTTAGTAGGGGATGGTTCACCCCTCCACTTT.

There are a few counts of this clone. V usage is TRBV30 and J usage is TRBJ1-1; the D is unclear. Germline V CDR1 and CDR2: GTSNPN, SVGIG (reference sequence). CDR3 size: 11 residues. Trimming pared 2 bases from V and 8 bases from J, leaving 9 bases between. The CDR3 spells CAWSIQIEAFF. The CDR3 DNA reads TGTGCCTGGAGTATCCAGATCGAAGCTTTCTTT.

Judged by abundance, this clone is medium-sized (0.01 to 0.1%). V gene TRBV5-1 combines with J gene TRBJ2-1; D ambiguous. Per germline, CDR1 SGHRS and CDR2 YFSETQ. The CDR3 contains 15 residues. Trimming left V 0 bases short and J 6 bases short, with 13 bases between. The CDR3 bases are TGCGCCAGCAGCTTGGGGATATCGGCTGGCAATGAGCAGTTCTTC. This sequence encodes CASSLGISAGNEQFF.

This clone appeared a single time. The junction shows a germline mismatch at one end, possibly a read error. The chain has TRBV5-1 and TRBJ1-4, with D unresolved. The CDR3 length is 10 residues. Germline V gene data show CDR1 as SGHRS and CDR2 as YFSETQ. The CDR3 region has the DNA TGCGCCAGTACCTTTTACGAAACTGTTTTT. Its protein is CASTFYETVF.

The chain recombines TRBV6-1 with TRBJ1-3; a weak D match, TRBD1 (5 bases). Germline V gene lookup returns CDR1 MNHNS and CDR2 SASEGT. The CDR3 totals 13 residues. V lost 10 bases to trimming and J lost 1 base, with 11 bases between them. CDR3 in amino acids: CATTRGSGNTIYF. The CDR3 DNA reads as TGTGCCACCACAAGGGGATCTGGAAACACCATATATTTT.

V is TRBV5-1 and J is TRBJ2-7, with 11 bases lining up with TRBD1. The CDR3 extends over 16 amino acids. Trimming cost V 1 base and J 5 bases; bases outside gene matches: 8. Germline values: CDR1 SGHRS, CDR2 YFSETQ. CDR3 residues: CASSLPNGQGADEQYF. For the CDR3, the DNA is TGCGCCAGCAGCTTGCCGAATGGACAGGGGGCAGACGAGCAGTACTTC.

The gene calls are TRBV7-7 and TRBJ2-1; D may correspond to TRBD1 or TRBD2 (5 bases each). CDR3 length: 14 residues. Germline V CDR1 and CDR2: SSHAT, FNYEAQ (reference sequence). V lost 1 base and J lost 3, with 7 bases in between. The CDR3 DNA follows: TGTGCCAGCAGCTTAGGGGACCGCTACAATGAGCAGTTCTTC. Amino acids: CASSLGDRYNEQFF.

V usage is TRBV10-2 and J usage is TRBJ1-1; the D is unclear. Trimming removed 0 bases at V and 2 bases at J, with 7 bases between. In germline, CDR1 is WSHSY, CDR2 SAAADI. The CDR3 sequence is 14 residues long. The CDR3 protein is CASSESDHNTEAFF. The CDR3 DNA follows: TGCGCCAGCAGTGAGTCAGACCATAACACTGAAGCTTTCTTT.

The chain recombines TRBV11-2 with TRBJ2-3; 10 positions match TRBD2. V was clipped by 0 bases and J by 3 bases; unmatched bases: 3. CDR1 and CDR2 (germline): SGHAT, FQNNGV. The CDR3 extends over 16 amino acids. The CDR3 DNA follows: TGTGCCAGCAGCTTAGAGAGCGGGAGGGCTACAGATACGCAGTATTTT. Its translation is CASSLESGRATDTQYF.

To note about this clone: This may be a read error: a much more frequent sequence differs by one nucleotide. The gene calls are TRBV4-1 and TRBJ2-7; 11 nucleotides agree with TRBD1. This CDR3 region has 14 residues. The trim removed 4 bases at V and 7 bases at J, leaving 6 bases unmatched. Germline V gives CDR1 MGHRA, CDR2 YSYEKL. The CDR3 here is CASSPGQGAREQYF. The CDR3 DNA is TGCGCCAGCAGCCCCGGACAGGGGGCGAGGGAGCAGTACTTC.

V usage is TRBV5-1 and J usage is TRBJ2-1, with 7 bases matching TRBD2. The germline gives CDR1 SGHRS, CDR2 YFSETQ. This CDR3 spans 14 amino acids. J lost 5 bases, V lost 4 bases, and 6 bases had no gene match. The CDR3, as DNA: TGCGCCAGCAGCGAGCGGGACTATCACAATGAGCAGTTCTTC. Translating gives CASSERDYHNEQFF.

The CDR3 DNA follows: TGTGCCAGCAGCTTAACTAGCGGGAGTCAAGATACGCAGTATTTT. Translation gives CASSLTSGSQDTQYF. This chain uses TRBV7-2 with TRBJ2-3; 11 nucleotides match TRBD2. With V trimmed by 2 bases and J by 5 bases, 3 bases remained unmatched. The CDR3 consists of 15 residues. Germline CDR1 is SGHTA and CDR2 is FQGNSA.

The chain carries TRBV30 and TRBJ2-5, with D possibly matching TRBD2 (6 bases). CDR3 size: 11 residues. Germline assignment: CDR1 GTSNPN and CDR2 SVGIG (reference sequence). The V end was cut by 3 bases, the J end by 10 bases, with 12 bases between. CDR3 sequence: CAWRVAVVQYF. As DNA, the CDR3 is TGTGCCTGGAGAGTAGCGGTAGTCCAGTACTTC. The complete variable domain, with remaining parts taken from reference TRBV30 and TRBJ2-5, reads SQTIHQWPATLVQPVGSPLSLECTVEGTSNPNLYWYRQAAGRGLQLLFYSVGIGQISSEVPQNLSASRPQDRQFILSSKKLLLSDSGFYLCAWRVAVVQYFGPGTRLLVL.